This T cell receptor (beta chain) was sequenced in a study of cytomegalovirus exposure and HLA in healthy donors. It was with 60 Vbeta and 13 Jbeta primers that the PCR ran. Repertoires were generated with immunoSEQ multiplex PCR, while TCRdb's copy carries only in-frame clones and drops some. This table holds around 70,000 clones, under 85% found once. This clone was recorded many times. The CDR3 is made up of 15 amino acids. Germline V gene lookup returns CDR1 SGHTA and CDR2 FQGNSA. The V end lost 2 bases, the J end lost 1 base, and 9 bases lay between the germline ends. The TCR was taken from a woman between 35 and 50 years old in good health and CMV-seropositive. The sequenced sample consisted of PBMCs. The gene calls are TRBV7-2 and TRBJ1-5, with unresolved D. The CDR3 DNA reads TGTGCCAGCAGCTTAAACGGTCTAAGCAATCAGCCCCAGCATTTT. It is translated as CASSLNGLSNQPQHF.